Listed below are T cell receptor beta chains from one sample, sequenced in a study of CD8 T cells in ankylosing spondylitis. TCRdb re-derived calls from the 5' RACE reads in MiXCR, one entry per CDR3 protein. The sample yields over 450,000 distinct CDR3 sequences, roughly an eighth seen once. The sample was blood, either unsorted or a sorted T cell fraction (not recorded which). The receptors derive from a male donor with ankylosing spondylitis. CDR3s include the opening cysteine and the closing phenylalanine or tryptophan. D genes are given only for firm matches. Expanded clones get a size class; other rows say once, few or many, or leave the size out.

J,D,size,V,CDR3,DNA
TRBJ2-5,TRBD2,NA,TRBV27,CASSTRAGGPQTQYF,TGTGCCAGCAGTACGCGTGCGGGAGGGCCGCAGACCCAGTACTTC
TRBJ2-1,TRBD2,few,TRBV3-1,CASSTGTRNNEQFF,TGTGCCAGCAGCACAGGGACTAGGAACAATGAGCAGTTCTTC
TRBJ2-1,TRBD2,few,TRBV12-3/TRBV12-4,CASRMGLAGYNEQFF,TGTGCCAGCAGAATGGGACTAGCGGGTTACAATGAGCAGTTCTTC
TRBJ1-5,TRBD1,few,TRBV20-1,CSARVTGDQPQHF,TGCAGTGCTAGAGTGACAGGGGATCAGCCCCAGCATTTT
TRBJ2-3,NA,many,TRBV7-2,CASSLGPSTDTQYF,TGTGCCAGCAGCTTAGGGCCCAGCACAGATACGCAGTATTTT
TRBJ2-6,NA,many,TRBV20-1,CSASPAGGANVLTF,TGCAGTGCTAGCCCGGCTGGTGGGGCCAACGTCCTGACTTTC
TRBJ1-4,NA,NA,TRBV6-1,CASSESGISGKLFF,TGTGCCAGCAGTGAATCGGGAATTAGTGGAAAACTGTTTTTT
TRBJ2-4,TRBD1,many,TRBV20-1,CSAPDRGRIQYF,TGCAGTGCCCCCGACAGGGGACGCATTCAGTACTTC
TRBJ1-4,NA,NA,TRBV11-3,CASSLDPTATNEKLFF,TGTGCCAGCAGCTTAGATCCAACAGCAACTAATGAAAAACTGTTTTTT
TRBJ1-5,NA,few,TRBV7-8,CASSPRGAPQHF,TGTGCCAGCAGCCCCCGGGGAGCGCCCCAGCATTTT
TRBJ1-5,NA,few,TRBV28,CASRPGNQPQHF,TGTGCCAGCAGGCCAGGGAATCAGCCCCAGCATTTT
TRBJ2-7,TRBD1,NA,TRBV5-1,CASSLQGPEEEQYF,TGCGCCAGCAGCTTACAGGGGCCCGAGGAGGAGCAGTACTTC
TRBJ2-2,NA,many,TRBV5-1,CASSFGGTGTGELFF,TGCGCCAGCAGCTTCGGAGGGACGGGCACCGGGGAGCTGTTTTTT
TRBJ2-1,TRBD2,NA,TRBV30,CAWSGGLAYNEQFF,TGTGCCTGGAGTGGTGGACTAGCCTACAATGAGCAGTTCTTC
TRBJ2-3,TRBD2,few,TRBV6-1,CASSSNSGNADTQYF,TGTGCCAGCAGTAGCAATAGCGGGAACGCAGATACGCAGTATTTT
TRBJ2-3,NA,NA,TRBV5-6,CASSFPGLRGTDTQYF,TGTGCCAGCAGCTTCCCGGGTCTCAGAGGCACAGATACGCAGTATTTT
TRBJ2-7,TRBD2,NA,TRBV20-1,CSPRHSGIREQYF,TGCAGTCCCAGGCACAGCGGGATTAGGGAGCAGTACTTC
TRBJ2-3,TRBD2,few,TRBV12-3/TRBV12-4,CASSKGLALSSTDTQYF,TGTGCCAGCAGTAAAGGACTAGCGCTATCTAGCACAGATACGCAGTATTTT
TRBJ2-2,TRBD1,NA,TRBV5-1,CASSPMNRGTGELFF,TGCGCCAGCAGCCCTATGAACAGGGGAACCGGGGAGCTGTTTTTT
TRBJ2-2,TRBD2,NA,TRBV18,CASSLQREVNGELFF,TGTGCCAGCTCCCTCCAGCGGGAGGTGAACGGGGAGCTGTTTTTT
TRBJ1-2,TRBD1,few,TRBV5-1,CASSLRTGDNGYTF,TGCGCCAGCAGCCTTAGGACAGGGGATAATGGCTACACCTTC
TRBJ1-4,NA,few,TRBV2,CASKEEGKGLEKLFF,TGTGCCAGCAAGGAGGAGGGAAAAGGTTTGGAAAAACTGTTTTTT
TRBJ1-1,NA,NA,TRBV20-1,CSASSHMNTEAFF,TGCAGTGCTAGTTCACACATGAACACTGAAGCTTTCTTT